This passage covers 5 T cell receptor beta chains from one sample sequenced in a study of blood T cell repertoires in COVID-19. TCRdb keeps only in-frame clones here, not all; method: immunoSEQ multiplex PCR. The sample holds 200,000 or so clones; 80% to 85% are singletons and the top ten take under 5.5%. The sequenced sample was peripheral blood. All receptors come from a woman aged 25 to 39 with acute or convalescent COVID-19.

The chain recombines TRBV7-8 with TRBJ2-1; D ambiguous. V dropped 5 bases and J dropped 5 bases, with 16 bases sitting between them. This CDR3 comprises 15 residues. CDR1 SGHVS and CDR2 FQNEAQ come from the germline V gene. CDR3 bases: TGTGCCAGCAGCCAGATGGTGCGACTTAACAATGAGCAGTTCTTC. It translates to CASSQMVRLNNEQFF. The variable domain in full, with the rest retrieved from reference TRBV7-8 and TRBJ2-1, is GAGVSQSPRYKVAKRGQDVALRCDPISGHVSLFWYQQALGQGPEFLTYFQNEAQLDKSGLPSDRFFAERPEGSVSTLKIQRTQQEDSAVYLCASSQMVRLNNEQFFGPGTRLTVL.

As DNA, the CDR3 is TGTGCCAGCAGTTTATTTAGTGGTGAGCAGTTCTTC. Protein sequence: CASSLFSGEQFF. The rearrangement joins TRBV12-3 or TRBV12-4 to TRBJ2-1; D ambiguous. CDR3 size: 12 residues. The V gene lost 2 bases and the J gene lost 9 bases, with 8 bases spanning the gap.

V and J are TRBV2 and TRBJ1-4; 7 bases align to TRBD1. There are 15 residues in the CDR3. Germline CDR1 and CDR2: SNHLY and FYNNEI. Trimming at V came to 1 base and at J to 3 bases, leaving 2 bases not matched to a gene. The CDR3 loop is CASSEDRGANEKLFF. As DNA, the CDR3 is TGTGCCAGCAGTGAAGACAGGGGAGCTAATGAAAAACTGTTTTTT.

The chain is built from TRBV5-5 and TRBJ1-1, with TRBD1 matching 9 bases. CDR1 and CDR2 (germline): SGHKS, YYEKEE (reference sequence). Germline trimming cut 5 bases from V and 2 bases from J; bases unmatched to any gene: 10. This CDR3 has 16 residues. The CDR3 here is CASRTRGTGTNTEAFF. CDR3 DNA: TGTGCCAGCAGGACCCGCGGGACAGGGACCAACACTGAAGCTTTCTTT.

V is TRBV3-1 (or the pseudogene TRBV3-2) and J is TRBJ1-3; weak D call: TRBD1 (5 bases). The CDR3 has 14 amino acids. Germline CDR1 LGHDT, CDR2 YNNKEL (reference sequence). The V end lost 11 bases, the J end lost 3 bases, and 17 bases lay between the germline ends. The CDR3 spells CAPREDKNGNTIYF. The CDR3 DNA is TGTGCCCCTAGGGAGGACAAGAATGGAAACACCATATATTTT.